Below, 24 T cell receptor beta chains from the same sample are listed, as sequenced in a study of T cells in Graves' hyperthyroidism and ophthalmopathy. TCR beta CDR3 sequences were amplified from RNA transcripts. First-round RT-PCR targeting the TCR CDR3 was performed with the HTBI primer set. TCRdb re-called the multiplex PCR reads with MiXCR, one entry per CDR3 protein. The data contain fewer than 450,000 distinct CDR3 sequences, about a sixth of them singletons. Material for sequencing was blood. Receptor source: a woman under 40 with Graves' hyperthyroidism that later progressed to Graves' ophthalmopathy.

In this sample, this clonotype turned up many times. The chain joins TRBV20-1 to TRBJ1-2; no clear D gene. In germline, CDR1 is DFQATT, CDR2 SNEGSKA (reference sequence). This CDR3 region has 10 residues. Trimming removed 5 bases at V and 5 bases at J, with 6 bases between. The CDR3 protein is CSARSYGYTF. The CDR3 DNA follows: TGCAGTGCTCGGAGTTATGGCTACACCTTC.

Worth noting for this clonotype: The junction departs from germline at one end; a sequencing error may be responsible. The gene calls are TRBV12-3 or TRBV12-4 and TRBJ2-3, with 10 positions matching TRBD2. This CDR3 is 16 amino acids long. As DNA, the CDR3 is TGTGCCAGCAGTCCCGCAGCGGGAGGGCCCTCAGATGCGCAGTATTTT. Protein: CASSPAAGGPSDAQYF.

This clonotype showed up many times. The CDR3 reads CSAKHTAFSYEQYF. CDR3 coding DNA: TGCAGTGCCAAGCATACAGCCTTCTCCTACGAGCAGTACTTC. This chain links TRBV20-1 with TRBJ2-7; D call uncertain. Trimming pared 6 bases from V and 0 bases from J, leaving 15 bases between. The CDR3 extends over 14 amino acids. Germline V lookup: CDR1 DFQATT, CDR2 SNEGSKA (reference sequence).

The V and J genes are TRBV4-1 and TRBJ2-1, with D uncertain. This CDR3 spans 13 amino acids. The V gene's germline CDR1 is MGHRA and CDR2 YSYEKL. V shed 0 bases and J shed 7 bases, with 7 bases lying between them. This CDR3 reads CASSQEAVNEQFF. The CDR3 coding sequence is TGCGCCAGCAGCCAAGAGGCAGTTAATGAGCAGTTCTTC.

As DNA, the CDR3 is TGCAGTGCCAAAGTCCCTAGCGGGAGGGTAACGTACAATGAGCAGTTCTTC. This gives the protein CSAKVPSGRVTYNEQFF. This chain uses TRBV20-1 with TRBJ2-1, with TRBD2 matching over 12 bases. Per germline, CDR1 DFQATT and CDR2 SNEGSKA (reference sequence). Germline trimming cut 6 bases from V and 4 bases from J; bases unmatched to any gene: 13. The CDR3 runs to 17 residues.

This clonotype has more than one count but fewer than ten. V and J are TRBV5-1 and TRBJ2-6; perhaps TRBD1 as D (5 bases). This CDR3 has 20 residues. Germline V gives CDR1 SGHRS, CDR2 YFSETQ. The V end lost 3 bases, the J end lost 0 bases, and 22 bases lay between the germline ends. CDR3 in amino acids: CASSWGVGQRTHSGANVLTF. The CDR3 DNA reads TGCGCCAGCAGCTGGGGTGTTGGACAACGAACCCACTCTGGGGCCAACGTCCTGACTTTC.

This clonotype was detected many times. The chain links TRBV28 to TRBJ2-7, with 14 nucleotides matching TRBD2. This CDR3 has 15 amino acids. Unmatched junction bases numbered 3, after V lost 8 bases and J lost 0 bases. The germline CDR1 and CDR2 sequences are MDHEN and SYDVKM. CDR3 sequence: CASGGLAGASYEQYF. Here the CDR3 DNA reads TGTGCCAGCGGGGGACTAGCGGGGGCCTCCTACGAGCAGTACTTC.

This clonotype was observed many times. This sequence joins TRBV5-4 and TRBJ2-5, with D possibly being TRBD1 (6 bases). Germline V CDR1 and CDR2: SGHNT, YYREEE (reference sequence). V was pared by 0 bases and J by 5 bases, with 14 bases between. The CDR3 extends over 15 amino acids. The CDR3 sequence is CASSLVGGWSETQYF. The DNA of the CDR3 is TGTGCCAGCAGCTTGGTAGGGGGATGGAGTGAGACCCAGTACTTC. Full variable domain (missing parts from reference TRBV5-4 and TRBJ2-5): ETGVTQSPTHLIKTRGQQVTLRCSSQSGHNTVSWYQQALGQGPQFIFQYYREEENGRGNFPPRFSGLQFPNYSSELNVNALELDDSALYLCASSLVGGWSETQYFGPGTRLLVL.

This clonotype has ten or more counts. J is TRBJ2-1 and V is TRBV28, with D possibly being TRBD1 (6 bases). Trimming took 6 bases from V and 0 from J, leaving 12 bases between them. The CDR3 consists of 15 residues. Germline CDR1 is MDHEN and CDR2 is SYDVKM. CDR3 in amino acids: CASRLQGSSYNEQFF. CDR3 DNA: TGTGCCAGCAGACTTCAGGGGAGCTCCTACAATGAGCAGTTCTTC.

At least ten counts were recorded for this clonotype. DNA for the CDR3: TGTGCCAGCAGCTTAGCGTTTTCGGCGAGCTCCTACGAGCAGTACTTC. It codes for CASSLAFSASSYEQYF. The gene calls are TRBV11-1 and TRBJ2-7; D call uncertain. Germline CDR1 reads SGHAT; CDR2 reads FQDESV (reference sequence). The CDR3 extends over 16 amino acids. V was trimmed by 0 bases and J by 0 bases, leaving 12 bases between them.

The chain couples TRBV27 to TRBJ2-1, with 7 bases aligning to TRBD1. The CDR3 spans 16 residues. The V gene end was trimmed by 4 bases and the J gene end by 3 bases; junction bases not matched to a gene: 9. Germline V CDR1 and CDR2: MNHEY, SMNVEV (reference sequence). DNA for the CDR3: TGTGCCAGCAGTTATATGCCCGGGGACAGCTACAATGAGCAGTTCTTC. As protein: CASSYMPGDSYNEQFF.

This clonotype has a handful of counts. In DNA, the CDR3 is TGCGCCAGCAGCTTCCGGAGTGCCAACGAGCAGTACTTC. Its protein product is CASSFRSANEQYF. The chain has TRBV5-1 and TRBJ2-7; no clear D. Germline lookup yields CDR1 SGHRS and CDR2 YFSETQ. CDR3 length equals 13 residues. V lost 2 bases and J 5 bases, leaving 11 bases between the germline ends.

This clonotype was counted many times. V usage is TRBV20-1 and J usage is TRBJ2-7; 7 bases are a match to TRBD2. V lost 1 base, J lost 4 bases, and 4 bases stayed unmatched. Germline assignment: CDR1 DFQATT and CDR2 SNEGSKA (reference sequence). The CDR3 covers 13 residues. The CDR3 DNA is TGCAGTGCTAGAGGGGACTACAAGTACGAGCAGTACTTC. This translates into CSARGDYKYEQYF.

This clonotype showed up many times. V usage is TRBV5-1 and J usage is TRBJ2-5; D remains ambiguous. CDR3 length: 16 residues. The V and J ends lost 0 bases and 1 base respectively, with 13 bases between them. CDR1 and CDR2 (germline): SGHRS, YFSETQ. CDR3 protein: CASSLETLTSQETQYF. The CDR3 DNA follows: TGCGCCAGCAGCTTGGAGACCCTGACGTCCCAAGAGACCCAGTACTTC.

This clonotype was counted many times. The CDR3, as DNA: TGTGCCAGCAGCCTATGGGACAGGCCCCATGGGGATGAAAAACTGTTTTTT. This encodes CASSLWDRPHGDEKLFF. V and J are TRBV3-1 and TRBJ1-4; 8 positions match TRBD1. V shed 4 bases, J shed 6 bases, and the junction held 13 bases outside the gene matches. The CDR3 spans 17 residues. Looked up from germline, CDR1 is LGHDT and CDR2 is YNNKEL (reference sequence).

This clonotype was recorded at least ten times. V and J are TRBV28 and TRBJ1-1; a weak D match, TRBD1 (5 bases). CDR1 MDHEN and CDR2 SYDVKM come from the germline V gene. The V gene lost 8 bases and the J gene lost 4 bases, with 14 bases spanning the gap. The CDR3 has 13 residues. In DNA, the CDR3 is TGTGCCAGCGGGGACCGAGGTATCACTGAAGCTTTCTTT. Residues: CASGDRGITEAFF.

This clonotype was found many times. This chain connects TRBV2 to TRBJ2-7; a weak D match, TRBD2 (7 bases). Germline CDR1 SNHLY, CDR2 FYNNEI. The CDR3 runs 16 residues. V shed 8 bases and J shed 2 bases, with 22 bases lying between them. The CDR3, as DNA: TGTGCCAGCCTTGGGGGGGCGGGACGGATACCCTACGAGCAGTACTTC. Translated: CASLGGAGRIPYEQYF.

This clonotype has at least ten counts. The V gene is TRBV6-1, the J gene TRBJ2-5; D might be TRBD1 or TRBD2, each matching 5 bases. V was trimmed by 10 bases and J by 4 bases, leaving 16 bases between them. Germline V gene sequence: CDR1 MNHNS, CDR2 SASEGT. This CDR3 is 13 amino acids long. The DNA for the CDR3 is TGTGCCACCGGGACCCTCCGGGGAGAGACCCAGTACTTC. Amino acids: CATGTLRGETQYF.

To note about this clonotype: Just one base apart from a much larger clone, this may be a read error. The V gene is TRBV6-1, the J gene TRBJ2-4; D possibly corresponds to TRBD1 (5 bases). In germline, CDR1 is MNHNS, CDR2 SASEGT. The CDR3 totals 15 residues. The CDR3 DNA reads TGTGCCAGCGGATACACAGGAATAGCCAAAAACACTCAGTACTTC. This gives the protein CASGYTGIAKNTQYF.

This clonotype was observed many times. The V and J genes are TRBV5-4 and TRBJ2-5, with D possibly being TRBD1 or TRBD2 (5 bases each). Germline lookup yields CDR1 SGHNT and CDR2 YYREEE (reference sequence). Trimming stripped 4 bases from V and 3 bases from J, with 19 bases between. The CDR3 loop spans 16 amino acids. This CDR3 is CASSRNPGRREETQYF. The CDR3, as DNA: TGTGCCAGCAGCCGTAATCCGGGACGTCGAGAAGAGACCCAGTACTTC.

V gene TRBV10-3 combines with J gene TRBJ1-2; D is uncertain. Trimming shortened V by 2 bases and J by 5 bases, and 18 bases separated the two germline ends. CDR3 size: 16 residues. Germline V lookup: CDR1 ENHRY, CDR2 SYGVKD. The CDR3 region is CAISEGPRISDYGYTF. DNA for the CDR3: TGTGCCATCAGTGAGGGGCCCCGGATCTCAGATTATGGCTACACCTTC.

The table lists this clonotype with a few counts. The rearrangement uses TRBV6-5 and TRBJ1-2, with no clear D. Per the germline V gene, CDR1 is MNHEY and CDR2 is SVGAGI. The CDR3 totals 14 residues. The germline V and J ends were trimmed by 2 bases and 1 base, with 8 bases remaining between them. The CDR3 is CASSYDQDNYGYTF. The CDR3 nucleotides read TGTGCCAGCAGTTACGATCAGGATAACTATGGCTACACCTTC.

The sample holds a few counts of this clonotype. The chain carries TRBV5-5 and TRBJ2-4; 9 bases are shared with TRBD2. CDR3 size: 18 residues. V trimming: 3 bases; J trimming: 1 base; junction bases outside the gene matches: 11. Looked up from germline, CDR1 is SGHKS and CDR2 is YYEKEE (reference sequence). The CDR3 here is CASSSVAGDPAAKNIQYF. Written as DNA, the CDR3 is TGTGCCAGCAGCTCGGTAGCGGGAGATCCGGCGGCCAAAAACATTCAGTACTTC.

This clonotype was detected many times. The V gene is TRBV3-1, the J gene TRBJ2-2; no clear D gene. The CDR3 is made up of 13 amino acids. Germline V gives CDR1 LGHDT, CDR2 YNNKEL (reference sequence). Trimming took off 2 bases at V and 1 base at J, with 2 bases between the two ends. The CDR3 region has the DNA TGTGCCAGCAGCCAACTGAACACCGGGGAGCTGTTTTTT. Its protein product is CASSQLNTGELFF.